The 23 T cell receptor beta chains listed next were all sequenced from one sample in a study of metastatic and nonmetastatic thyroid tumors. All patients were untreated before thyroid surgery. TCRdb re-analyzed the PCR reads through MiXCR. The sample has 30,000 to 40,000 clones; about 15% are singletons. The material sequenced was blood. Source of these receptors: a male donor with papillary thyroid cancer or a benign thyroid nodule (not recorded which). Some clones in this sample may be carry-over from other donors' samples.

There are many counts of this clone. This chain links TRBV27 with TRBJ1-5, with D unresolved. The V end was cut by 3 bases, the J end by 6 bases, with 3 bases between. CDR1 MNHEY and CDR2 SMNVEV come from the germline V gene (reference sequence). The CDR3 spans 11 residues. The chain's CDR3 is CASSFPQPQHF. CDR3 nucleotide sequence: TGTGCCAGCAGTTTCCCTCAGCCCCAGCATTTT.

The V gene is TRBV12-3 or TRBV12-4, the J gene TRBJ2-7; perhaps D is TRBD1 or TRBD2 (5 bases each). Trimming took 6 bases from V and 3 from J, leaving 12 bases between them. This CDR3 is built from 13 residues. CDR3 sequence: CASSWGRDYEQYF. CDR3 nucleotide sequence: TGTGCCAGCAGCTGGGGACGGGACTACGAGCAGTACTTC.

The sample holds many counts of this clone. The chain carries TRBV30 and TRBJ1-6, with 9 positions matching TRBD1. CDR3 length: 17 residues. J lost 5 bases, V lost 8 bases, and 16 bases had no gene match. CDR1 and CDR2 (germline): GTSNPN, SVGIG (reference sequence). CDR3: CARDTSNRGRDNSPLHF. The DNA for the CDR3 is TGTGCCCGGGATACCTCCAACAGGGGGCGCGATAATTCACCCCTCCACTTT.

V and J are TRBV7-2 and TRBJ2-3; TRBD2 might be the D (7 bases). This CDR3 region has 20 residues. Germline V CDR1 and CDR2: SGHTA, FQGNSA. The ends were cut back, 2 bases at V and 2 bases at J, with 26 bases in the middle. CDR3 loop: CASSLSRPRQGGGITDTQYF. CDR3 coding DNA: TGTGCCAGCAGCTTATCCCGACCGCGGCAGGGCGGGGGCATCACAGATACGCAGTATTTT.

This chain joins TRBV28 and TRBJ1-2, with a possible D match to TRBD1 (6 bases). V lost 7 bases, J lost 6 bases, and 18 bases lay in between. Germline V CDR1 and CDR2: MDHEN, SYDVKM. The CDR3 runs to 14 residues. This CDR3 is CASTPYGQLHGYTF. The CDR3, as DNA: TGTGCCAGCACGCCTTATGGACAGCTCCATGGCTACACCTTC.

This clone has more than one count but fewer than ten. This sequence joins TRBV11-2 and TRBJ2-3, with TRBD2 matching 7 bases. J was trimmed by 1 base and V by 3 bases; bases with no gene match: 13. This CDR3 spans 18 amino acids. Germline V gene data show CDR1 as SGHAT and CDR2 as FQNNGV. CDR3 DNA: TGTGCCAGCAGCTTCTCGGTTGGGGGGGGAGTGGGCACAGATACGCAGTATTTT. Amino acid sequence: CASSFSVGGGVGTDTQYF. Full variable domain (missing parts from reference TRBV11-2 and TRBJ2-3): EAGVAQSPRYKIIEKRQSVAFWCNPISGHATLYWYQQILGQGPKLLIQFQNNGVVDDSQLPKDRFSAERLKGVDSTLKIQPAKLEDSAVYLCASSFSVGGGVGTDTQYFGPGTRLTVL.

This clone was observed many times. The chain recombines TRBV6-1 with TRBJ1-1; D is undetermined. This CDR3 comprises 15 residues. With 6 bases removed from V and 1 base from J, the gap between germline ends came to 15 bases. CDR1 and CDR2 from the germline V gene are MNHNS and SASEGT. The CDR3 bases are TGTGCCAGCAGGGACGGACTACTAAGGAACACTGAAGCTTTCTTT. This sequence encodes CASRDGLLRNTEAFF.

This clone was seen ten or more times. The J gene is TRBJ2-7, the V gene TRBV27, with D possibly being TRBD1 (7 bases). Germline CDR1 reads MNHEY; CDR2 reads SMNVEV (reference sequence). CDR3 length: 11 residues. V lost 4 bases and J 13 bases, leaving 14 bases between the germline ends. CDR3 nucleotides: TGTGCCAGCAGTTCGGGGGACAGACCTTACTTC. It translates to CASSSGDRPYF.

By proportion, this clone is medium-sized. The chain uses TRBV6-2 or TRBV6-3 and TRBJ2-7; D not resolved. Germline assignment: CDR1 MNHEY and CDR2 SVGEGT. Trimming removed 0 bases at V and 7 bases at J, with 19 bases between. The CDR3 loop spans 16 amino acids. CDR3 protein: CASSYSNLRRIPEQYF. DNA of the CDR3: TGTGCCAGCAGTTACTCGAATCTAAGGAGAATCCCTGAGCAGTACTTC.

This clone showed up many times. This chain links TRBV6-1 with TRBJ1-2, with unresolved D. V was cut by 5 bases and J by 2 bases, with 9 bases left in between. The length of the CDR3 is 13 residues. Germline V gene lookup returns CDR1 MNHNS and CDR2 SASEGT. The CDR3 here is CASSLNTNYGYTF. DNA for the CDR3: TGTGCCAGCAGTTTGAACACCAACTATGGCTACACCTTC.

The chain links TRBV5-5 to TRBJ2-4; D remains ambiguous. Germline V gene data show CDR1 as SGHKS and CDR2 as YYEKEE (reference sequence). Trimming stripped 0 bases from V and 1 base from J, with 5 bases between. CDR3 size: 14 residues. The CDR3 protein is CASSLGSAKNIQYF. The DNA for the CDR3 is TGTGCCAGCAGCTTGGGGAGCGCCAAAAACATTCAGTACTTC.

This clone has ten or more counts. This chain uses TRBV12-3 or TRBV12-4 with TRBJ1-2, with TRBD1 matching over 9 bases. With V trimmed by 3 bases and J by 8 bases, 4 bases remained unmatched. CDR3 length: 13 amino acids. This CDR3 reads CASSLGTGHGYTF. CDR3 nucleotide sequence: TGTGCCAGCAGTTTGGGGACAGGGCACGGCTACACCTTC.

Concerning this clone itself: One junction end does not reproduce the germline sequence, and a read error may be involved. The CDR3: CASSERWREGTGDNVLTF. The CDR3 region has the DNA TGTGCCAGCAGTGAAAGGTGGCGGGAGGGCACGGGGGACAACGTCCTGACTTTC. This chain uses TRBV6-1 with TRBJ2-6, with 9 bases aligning to TRBD2. From germline, CDR1 is MNHNS and CDR2 SASEGT. The CDR3 has 18 amino acids.

In its sample, this clone was seen many times. This chain connects TRBV5-6 to TRBJ1-1, with a tentative D call TRBD1 (6 bases). Germline V lookup: CDR1 SGHDT, CDR2 YYEEEE. Between the trimmed V and J ends, which lost 7 bases and 7 bases, there was a span of 14 bases. The CDR3 totals 12 residues. The CDR3 loop is CASCSGGLEAFF. The DNA for the CDR3 is TGTGCCAGCTGCTCGGGGGGGCTTGAAGCTTTCTTT.

Many counts were recorded for this clone. CDR3 region: CASSSTDTYEQYF. DNA of the CDR3: TGCGCCAGCAGCTCGACGGATACCTACGAGCAGTACTTC. The V call is TRBV5-1, the J call TRBJ2-7; D not resolved. Trimming removed 3 bases at V and 2 bases at J, with 9 bases between. Germline CDR1 reads SGHRS; CDR2 reads YFSETQ. CDR3 length: 13 residues. Variable domain in full (rest from reference TRBV5-1 and TRBJ2-7): KAGVTQTPRYLIKTRGQQVTLSCSPISGHRSVSWYQQTPGQGLQFLFEYFSETQRNKGNFPGRFSGRQFSNSRSEMNVSTLELGDSALYLCASSSTDTYEQYFGPGTRLTVT.

This clone was counted many times. The V and J genes are TRBV9 and TRBJ2-7; 10 bases map to TRBD2. This CDR3 has 14 amino acids. Trimming at V came to 0 bases and at J to 5 bases, leaving 2 bases not matched to a gene. The germline CDR1 and CDR2 sequences are SGDLS and YYNGEE. CDR3 residues: CASSVASGSHEQYF. CDR3 DNA sequence: TGTGCCAGCAGCGTAGCTAGCGGGAGCCACGAGCAGTACTTC.

This clone has a count of ten or more. The DNA for the CDR3 is TGTGCCAGTAACTTCGGGATATTGGGAGAGACCCAGTACTTC. It is translated as CASNFGILGETQYF. The rearrangement uses TRBV19 and TRBJ2-5; D perhaps matches TRBD2 (5 bases). The germline V gene has CDR1 LNHDA and CDR2 SQIVND (reference sequence). V was pared by 7 bases and J by 4 bases, with 16 bases between. CDR3 size: 14 residues.

This clone was seen many times. This chain uses TRBV5-1 with TRBJ2-7; 8 bases match TRBD1. From germline, CDR1 is SGHRS and CDR2 YFSETQ. The CDR3 loop spans 16 amino acids. The ends lost 0 bases at V and 10 bases at J; junction bases unmatched: 15. DNA of the CDR3: TGCGCCAGCAGCTTGGCCTCAGGACAGGGCCCAACACGTCAGTACTTC. Translation: CASSLASGQGPTRQYF.

This clone is medium-sized. The rearrangement joins TRBV9 to TRBJ2-7; D tentatively reads TRBD1 or TRBD2 (5 bases each). This CDR3 has 16 residues. Germline V gene sequence: CDR1 SGDLS, CDR2 YYNGEE. Trimming removed 4 bases from V and 2 bases from J, with 19 bases in between. DNA for the CDR3: TGTGCCAGCAGCCCCAATAGTGGGGGATCGCCCTACGAGCAGTACTTC. Translation: CASSPNSGGSPYEQYF.

This clone came up many times. The chain has TRBV10-3 and TRBJ2-1, with 11 bases that match TRBD2. This CDR3 is 15 amino acids long. Trimming cost V 6 bases and J 3 bases; bases outside gene matches: 4. Germline loops: CDR1 ENHRY, CDR2 SYGVKD. CDR3 DNA sequence: TGTGCCATCAGATCCGGGACTAGCGGCTACAATGAGCAGTTCTTC. This gives the protein CAIRSGTSGYNEQFF.

This clone was detected many times. This sequence joins TRBV18 and TRBJ2-7, with D possibly being TRBD2 (5 bases). Germline CDR1 and CDR2: KGHSH and LQKENI. This CDR3 has 15 amino acids. The V end lost 6 bases, the J end lost 0 bases, and 15 bases lay between the germline ends. The CDR3 loop is CASSPTVGSSYEQYF. DNA for the CDR3: TGTGCCAGCTCCCCAACCGTGGGGAGCTCCTACGAGCAGTACTTC.

In its sample, this clone ranks as medium-sized. J is TRBJ2-2 and V is TRBV6-2 or TRBV6-3; unclear D gene. Trimming removed 2 bases from V and 5 bases from J, with 15 bases in between. CDR3 length equals 16 residues. Germline V gives CDR1 MNHEY, CDR2 SVGEGT. CDR3 region: CASSYPVVVLTGELFF. Here the CDR3 DNA reads TGTGCCAGCAGTTACCCGGTCGTGGTTTTGACCGGGGAGCTGTTTTTT.

The chain is built from TRBV6-1 and TRBJ2-2; TRBD1 or TRBD2 may be the D gene (6 bases each). The CDR3 consists of 16 residues. With 2 bases removed from V and 9 bases from J, the gap between germline ends came to 19 bases. CDR1 is MNHNS and CDR2 is SASEGT in the germline V gene. CDR3 residues: CASSEPGAPPRRELFF. The CDR3, as DNA: TGTGCCAGCAGTGAACCGGGGGCCCCCCCTCGTCGGGAGCTGTTTTTT.